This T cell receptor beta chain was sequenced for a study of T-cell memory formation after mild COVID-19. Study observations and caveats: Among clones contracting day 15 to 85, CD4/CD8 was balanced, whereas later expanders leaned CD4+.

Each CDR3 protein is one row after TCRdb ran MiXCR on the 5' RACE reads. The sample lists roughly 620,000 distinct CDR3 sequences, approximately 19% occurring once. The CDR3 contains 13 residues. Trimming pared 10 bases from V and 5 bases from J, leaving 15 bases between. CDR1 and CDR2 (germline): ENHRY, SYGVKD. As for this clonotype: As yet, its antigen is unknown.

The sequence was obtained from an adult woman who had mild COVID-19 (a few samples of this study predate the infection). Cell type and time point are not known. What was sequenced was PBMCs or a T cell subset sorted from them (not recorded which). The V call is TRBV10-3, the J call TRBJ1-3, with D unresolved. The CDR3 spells CATREAVRNTIYF. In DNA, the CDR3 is TGTGCCACTCGAGAGGCCGTCAGAAACACCATATATTTT.